The following is a T cell receptor (beta chain) sequence with its context. The sample belongs to a study of blood T cell repertoires in COVID-19. This CDR3 is 14 amino acids long. CDR1 and CDR2 (germline): SEHNR, FQNEAQ (reference sequence). Trimming cost V 8 bases and J 2 bases, with 13 bases left between them. Among Cohort 3 donors, those recovered had two negative PCRs, clearance, or symptom resolution. The table came from immunoSEQ multiplex PCR; TCRdb's copy has only in-frame clones and leaves some out. The table lists about 400,000 clones, approximately 87% of them singletons, with about 10% in the top ten.

Specimen: PBMCs or T cells enriched from blood (not recorded which). This TCR derives from a woman aged 45-59 years who had recovered from COVID-19. The chain is built from TRBV7-9 and TRBJ1-3; unclear D gene. The DNA of the CDR3 is TGTGCCAGCGGGCCCTCGATGACTGGAAACACCATATATTTT. It yields the protein CASGPSMTGNTIYF. Looking up the rest from reference TRBV7-9 and TRBJ1-3 gives the full variable domain: DTGVSQNPRHKITKRGQNVTFRCDPISEHNRLYWYRQTLGQGPEFLTYFQNEAQLEKSRLLSDRFSAERPKGSFSTLEIQRTEQGDSAMYLCASGPSMTGNTIYFGEGSWLTVV.